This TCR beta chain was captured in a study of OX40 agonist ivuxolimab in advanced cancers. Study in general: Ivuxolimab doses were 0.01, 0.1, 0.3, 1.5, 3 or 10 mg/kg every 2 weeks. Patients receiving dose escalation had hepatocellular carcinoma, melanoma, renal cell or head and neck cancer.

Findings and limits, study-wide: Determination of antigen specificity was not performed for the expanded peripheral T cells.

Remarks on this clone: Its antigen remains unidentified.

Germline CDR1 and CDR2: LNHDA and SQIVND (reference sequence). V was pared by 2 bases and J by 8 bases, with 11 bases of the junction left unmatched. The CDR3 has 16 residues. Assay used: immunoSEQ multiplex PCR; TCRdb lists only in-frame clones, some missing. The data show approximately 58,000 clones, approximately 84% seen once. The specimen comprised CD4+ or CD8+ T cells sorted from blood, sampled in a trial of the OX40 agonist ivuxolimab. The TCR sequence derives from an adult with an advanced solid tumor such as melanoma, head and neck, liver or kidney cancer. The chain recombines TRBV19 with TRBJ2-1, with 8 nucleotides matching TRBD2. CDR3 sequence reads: CASSIRPAGDFDEQFF. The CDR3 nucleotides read TGTGCCAGTAGTATACGCCCAGCGGGAGATTTCGATGAGCAGTTCTTC.